A single TCR beta chain is shown here with its context. The antigen it binds to is not known. No base quality information exists; no much larger clone differs at one position. The time point label on this specimen signifies: cycle 4 day 1 (C4D1), after more than five weeks of nivolumab. All trial patients had relapsed after autologous stem cell transplantation, with cohorts A, B and C differing in prior brentuximab vedotin exposure. The trial cohort included 55 to 65 patients with relapsed/refractory classical Hodgkin lymphoma, and each patient had a best overall response of complete response, partial response or progressive disease. Single-agent nivolumab was administered to trial patients in the multi-cohort phase II CheckMate 205 trial. An independent review committee assessed best overall response by applying the 2007 International Working Group response criteria. Trial PBMCs were obtained immediately prior to nivolumab initiation (C1D1) and on therapy at cycle 2 day 1 and cycle 4 day 1. Peripheral blood was collected in 8 mL Vacutainer Cell Preparation Tubes, from which PBMCs were isolated by centrifugation and then cryopreserved.

The data are from a study of PD-1 blockade in classical Hodgkin lymphoma (dated by TCRdb to 2019 to 2021). About the full investigation: Nivolumab dosing was 3 mg/kg intravenously every 2 weeks, continuing until either disease progression or unacceptable toxicity. The study used CyTOF and TCR beta sequencing to define a peripheral blood immune signature of response to PD-1 blockade in classical Hodgkin lymphoma. The study at large found these results: Baseline diversity similar to that of newly diagnosed patients was observed in trial patients achieving complete response, whereas significantly lower diversity was observed in partial responders and progressors. The study was limited to a single clinical trial cohort, and causes of repertoire differences, possibly disease activity or prior therapy, remained undefined. Baseline TCR diversity was reported as lower in newly diagnosed patients than in healthy donors, and lower still in relapsed/refractory patients. CD4+ but not CD8+ TCR diversity rose significantly by C4D1 (p=0.0027 vs p=0.16), most apparent in complete responders (p=0.02). Lower diversity was seen in patients whose nivolumab began less than 1 year after ASCT, and these patients were left out of later analyses so that immune reconstitution would not confound the results.

Genomic DNA was isolated using the Qiagen DNeasy kit from unsorted PBMCs as well as from negatively selected CD4+ and CD8+ fractions. Using primers that anneal to V and J segments, immunoSEQ multiplex PCR amplified the TCR beta CDR3 regions. A synthetic immune receptor repertoire was used to minimize amplification bias, and any remaining bias was removed computationally after sequencing. The paper's data handling went like this. Repertoire diversity was quantified as the Shannon entropy index using custom Python scripts. Unsorted, CD4+ and CD8+ repertoires were analyzed separately, except for combined analyses in which CD4+ and CD8+ sequences were merged in silico. Clonal expansion was defined as a frequency increase of at least 2-fold after treatment compared with C1D1, and clones undetected at baseline were assigned a pseudocount of 0.5. Singleton clones were defined as clones with 0 or 1 copy at C1D1, and non-singleton clones were defined as clones with 2 or more copies. By matching protein sequences in sorted samples from the same patient, clones expanded in unsorted samples were annotated as CD4+, CD8+ or unknown. Wilcoxon tests were applied to paired samples to test diversity changes from C1D1 to C4D1. TCRdb mirrors the immuneACCESS table, restricted to in-frame sequences. Some clones are absent from its copies; in checked studies, under half trace to an unresolved V gene, and the reason for the others is unknown. V and J calls and clone size follow that table, whereas D and trimming were derived from the DNA. The sample table lists about 41,000 clones, around two thirds of them with a count of one. The top ten constitute approximately 2.5% of the sample.

The CDR3 sequence holds 16 residues, the cysteine and phenylalanine included. The read is trimmed to its CDR3 DNA, 48 bases read in frame from base 1. V ends up 4 bases short and J 2 bases short, with an unmatched junction base count of 6. In the germline V gene, CDR1 corresponds to MDHEN and CDR2 to SYDVKM. Specimen: peripheral blood mononuclear cells (PBMCs), collected before the fourth cycle of nivolumab. This TCR came from a human donor with classical Hodgkin lymphoma. The sequence joins TRBV28 to TRBJ1-5; TRBD1 lines up with 9 middle nucleotides. The sequenced DNA: TGTGCCAGCAGTTCCACAGGGGGCTCGGGCAATCAGCCCCAGCATTTT. It translates to CASSSTGGSGNQPQHF.